The 10 T cell receptor beta chains given below trace back to one sample, sequenced in a study of T cells after yellow fever vaccination. TCRdb re-analysed the 5' RACE reads in MiXCR, keeping a single row per CDR3 protein. The sample yields nearly 550,000 distinct CDR3 sequences, around 21% seen once. The specimen comprised PBMCs, sampled 15 days after the yellow fever booster vaccination. These receptors were obtained from a man aged 25-45 years who received the YFV17D yellow fever vaccine.

In this sample, this clonotype turned up a few times. V is TRBV7-2 and J is TRBJ2-1; TRBD2 agrees at 11 bases. This CDR3 is built from 15 residues. Trimming took 5 bases from V and 8 from J; bases not matched to a gene: 8. Per germline, CDR1 SGHTA and CDR2 FQGNSA. The CDR3 is CASSDTGLADYEQFF. CDR3 coding DNA: TGTGCCAGCAGCGATACGGGACTAGCGGATTATGAGCAGTTCTTC.

This clonotype was seen a handful of times. The chain employs TRBV9 and TRBJ2-3; 14 bases match TRBD2. J was trimmed by 0 bases and V by 0 bases; bases with no gene match: 9. This CDR3 is 20 amino acids long. Germline V CDR1 and CDR2: SGDLS, YYNGEE. The CDR3 spells CASSVGPGLAGVGSTDTQYF. The CDR3 region has the DNA TGTGCCAGCAGCGTAGGGCCGGGACTAGCGGGAGTAGGAAGCACAGATACGCAGTATTTT. Together with reference TRBV9 and TRBJ2-3, the CDR3 gives the full variable domain: DSGVTQTPKHLITATGQRVTLRCSPRSGDLSVYWYQQSLDQGLQFLIQYYNGEERAKGNILERFSAQQFPDLHSELNLSSLELGDSALYFCASSVGPGLAGVGSTDTQYFGPGTRLTVL.

The gene calls are TRBV6-2 or TRBV6-3 and TRBJ2-4; D ambiguous. CDR3 length: 13 amino acids. The germline CDR1 and CDR2 sequences are MNHEY and SVGEGT. The V and J ends lost 0 bases and 6 bases respectively, with 6 bases between them. CDR3: CASSYSQPNIQYF. Written as DNA, the CDR3 is TGTGCCAGCAGTTACTCACAGCCAAACATTCAGTACTTC.

The rearrangement uses TRBV6-5 and TRBJ1-1; D is unclear. Trimming took 0 bases from V and 2 from J, leaving 7 bases between them. The CDR3 spans 14 residues. The V gene's germline CDR1 is MNHEY and CDR2 SVGAGI. The CDR3: CASSYSTVNTEAFF. The CDR3 coding sequence is TGTGCCAGCAGTTACTCCACAGTTAACACTGAAGCTTTCTTT.

The chain combines TRBV20-1 with TRBJ2-3; the D gene is possibly TRBD2 (6 bases). This CDR3 region has 13 residues. V lost 3 bases and J 2 bases, leaving 9 bases between the germline ends. The germline gives CDR1 DFQATT, CDR2 SNEGSKA (reference sequence). CDR3 DNA sequence: TGCAGTGCTAGCGGGGGAGTCACAGATACGCAGTATTTT. Translating gives CSASGGVTDTQYF.

This clonotype has more than one count but fewer than ten. J is TRBJ2-6 and V is TRBV6-1; D not resolved. In germline, CDR1 is MNHNS, CDR2 SASEGT. The V end lost 7 bases, the J end lost 2 bases, and 12 bases lay between the germline ends. CDR3 length: 15 residues. Written as DNA, the CDR3 is TGTGCCAGCACCAACCGGGCGGCTGGGGCCAACGTCCTGACTTTC. Its translation: CASTNRAAGANVLTF.

The chain links TRBV20-1 to TRBJ2-5; 7 bases are shared with TRBD1. The CDR3 extends over 14 amino acids. Germline values: CDR1 DFQATT, CDR2 SNEGSKA (reference sequence). V gave up 6 bases and J gave up 2 bases; unmatched junction bases: 9. The CDR3 DNA reads as TGCAGTGCCACCCCCGACAGGGAACAAGAGACCCAGTACTTC. Protein: CSATPDREQETQYF.

This chain joins TRBV19 and TRBJ1-1; no definite D call. The length of the CDR3 is 14 residues. The germline V gene has CDR1 LNHDA and CDR2 SQIVND (reference sequence). Trimming stripped 5 bases from V and 7 bases from J, with 17 bases between. CDR3 amino acids: CASSVQFTGFEAFF. The CDR3 DNA reads as TGTGCCAGTAGTGTCCAATTCACTGGGTTTGAAGCTTTCTTT.

This clonotype was observed a few times. The chain is built from TRBV25-1 and TRBJ2-2, with 9 bases identical to TRBD1. Trimming cost V 1 base and J 4 bases; bases outside gene matches: 7. This CDR3 spans 17 amino acids. Germline-derived CDR1 and CDR2 are MGHDK and SYGVNS. CDR3 in amino acids: CASSEWGTGSITGELFF. The CDR3 DNA is TGTGCCAGCAGTGAATGGGGGACAGGGAGCATCACCGGGGAGCTGTTTTTT.

In its sample, this clonotype was seen many times. This sequence joins TRBV5-6 and TRBJ2-1; no firm D call. V was clipped by 4 bases and J by 4 bases, with 15 bases between them. The V gene's germline CDR1 is SGHDT and CDR2 YYEEEE. The CDR3 loop spans 15 amino acids. The CDR3 nucleotides are TGTGCCAGCAGCGTCTTACGTACTCTGTACAATGAGCAGTTCTTC. Protein product: CASSVLRTLYNEQFF. Using reference TRBV5-6 and TRBJ2-1 for the parts outside the CDR3, the full variable domain is DAGVTQSPTHLIKTRGQQVTLRCSPKSGHDTVSWYQQALGQGPQFIFQYYEEEERQRGNFPDRFSGHQFPNYSSELNVNALLLGDSALYLCASSVLRTLYNEQFFGPGTRLTVL.